This TCR beta chain was found in a study of identical twins. Study-wide findings and caveats: For cord blood, abundant beta clonotypes had fewer insertions, unlike memory repertoires, which showed none.

About this clonotype: Its matching antigen is unknown.

TCRdb itself ran the 5' RACE reads through MiXCR, one entry per CDR3 protein. This sample has roughly 1.6 million distinct CDR3 sequences, with roughly 35% found just once. CDR3 size: 14 residues. V was shortened by 0 bases and J by 10 bases, with 10 bases between the two germline ends. Germline values: CDR1 MNHNY, CDR2 SVGAGI (reference sequence). The chain carries TRBV6-6 and TRBJ1-6; D not resolved. The sequenced material came from cord blood. This receptor was taken from a newborn girl in good health. The DNA for the CDR3 is TGTGCCAGCAGTTACTCGGGCGATACCTCACCCCTCCACTTT. It encodes CASSYSGDTSPLHF.